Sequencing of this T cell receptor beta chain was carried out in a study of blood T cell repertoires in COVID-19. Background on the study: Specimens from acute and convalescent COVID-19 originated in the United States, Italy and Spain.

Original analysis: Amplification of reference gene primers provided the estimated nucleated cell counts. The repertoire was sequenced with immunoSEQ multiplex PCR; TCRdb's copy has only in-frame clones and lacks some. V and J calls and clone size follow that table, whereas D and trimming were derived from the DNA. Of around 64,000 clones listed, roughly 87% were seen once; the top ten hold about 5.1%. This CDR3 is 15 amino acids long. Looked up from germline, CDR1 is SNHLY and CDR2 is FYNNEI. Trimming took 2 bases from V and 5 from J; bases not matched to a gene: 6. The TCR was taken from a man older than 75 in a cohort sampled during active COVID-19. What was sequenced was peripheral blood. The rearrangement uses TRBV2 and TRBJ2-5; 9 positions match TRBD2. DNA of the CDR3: TGTGCCAGCAGTGAAATACTGGCGGGAGGGGAGACCCAGTACTTC. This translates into CASSEILAGGETQYF. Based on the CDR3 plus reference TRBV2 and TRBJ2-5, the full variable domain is EPEVTQTPSHQVTQMGQEVILRCVPISNHLYFYWYRQILGQKVEFLVSFYNNEISEKSEIFDDQFSVERPDGSNFTLKIRSTKLEDSAMYFCASSEILAGGETQYFGPGTRLLVL.